Listed below are T cell receptor beta chains from one sample, sequenced in a study of cytomegalovirus exposure and HLA in healthy donors. Sequencing was performed with immunoSEQ multiplex PCR; in TCRdb, only in-frame clones are kept and a portion is missing. The profile shows around 220,000 clones, 83% of them singletons. Sequencing input: PBMCs. Receptor source: a girl aged 5 to 17 in good health and CMV-seronegative. Both conserved end residues are part of each CDR3. The order of the fields is clone size, V gene, J gene, CDR3 length, D gene, CDR3 DNA, CDR3 protein. D genes are given only for firm matches. The size of a clone is reported for some rows only, either as once, few or many, or as a class for expanded clones.

clone size: NA; V gene: TRBV4-3; J gene: TRBJ2-1; CDR3 length: 17; D gene: TRBD1; CDR3 DNA: TGCGCCAGCAGCCAAGACCCTCCGGGACAGGGAATAGGTGAGCAGTTCTTC; CDR3 protein: CASSQDPPGQGIGEQFF
clone size: NA; V gene: TRBV7-6; J gene: TRBJ2-1; CDR3 length: 14; D gene: NA; CDR3 DNA: TGTGCCAGCAGTCCCGGGAGTTCCTACAATGAGCAGTTCTTC; CDR3 protein: CASSPGSSYNEQFF
clone size: NA; V gene: TRBV2; J gene: TRBJ1-1; CDR3 length: 12; D gene: TRBD1; CDR3 DNA: TGTGCCAGGGGGACAGGGGACACTGAAGCTTTCTTT; CDR3 protein: CARGTGDTEAFF
clone size: NA; V gene: TRBV2; J gene: TRBJ2-5; CDR3 length: 15; D gene: NA; CDR3 DNA: TGTGCCATCAGCACCCGCCTGGGGCAACAAGAGACCCAGTACTTC; CDR3 protein: CAISTRLGQQETQYF
clone size: NA; V gene: TRBV2; J gene: TRBJ2-1; CDR3 length: 15; D gene: TRBD2; CDR3 DNA: TGTGCCAGCAGCGATACTAGCGGGGGGTCGGGTGAGCAGTTCTTC; CDR3 protein: CASSDTSGGSGEQFF
clone size: NA; V gene: TRBV7-9; J gene: TRBJ1-5; CDR3 length: 15; D gene: NA; CDR3 DNA: TGTGCCAGCAGCTTGGTCGGCGGGGGAGATCAGCCCCAGCATTTT; CDR3 protein: CASSLVGGGDQPQHF
clone size: NA; V gene: TRBV18; J gene: TRBJ1-1; CDR3 length: 14; D gene: TRBD1; CDR3 DNA: TGTGCCAGCTCACCCACCCGAGGGACAGAAGAAGCTTTCTTT; CDR3 protein: CASSPTRGTEEAFF
clone size: NA; V gene: TRBV28; J gene: TRBJ2-5; CDR3 length: 14; D gene: TRBD1; CDR3 DNA: TGTGCCAGCAGTTTTGGGGGACAGCCTAGAGGCCAGTACTTC; CDR3 protein: CASSFGGQPRGQYF
clone size: NA; V gene: TRBV28; J gene: TRBJ1-2; CDR3 length: 13; D gene: NA; CDR3 DNA: TGTGCCACCAATCGAGGGGGGGCGCGAGGCTACACCTTC; CDR3 protein: CATNRGGARGYTF
clone size: NA; V gene: TRBV14; J gene: TRBJ2-7; CDR3 length: 16; D gene: TRBD1; CDR3 DNA: TGTGCCAGCAGCCAAGGGGGACAGCGTTTAAACTACGAGCAGTACTTC; CDR3 protein: CASSQGGQRLNYEQYF
clone size: NA; V gene: TRBV18; J gene: TRBJ2-7; CDR3 length: 17; D gene: TRBD2; CDR3 DNA: TGTGCCAGCTCACCAACGTGGTCTAGCGGGGGGCTCTACGAGCAGTACTTC; CDR3 protein: CASSPTWSSGGLYEQYF
clone size: NA; V gene: TRBV28; J gene: TRBJ1-1; CDR3 length: 13; D gene: NA; CDR3 DNA: TGTGCCAGCCGACAACAGGGAGATGGGGACGCTTTCTTT; CDR3 protein: CASRQQGDGDAFF
clone size: NA; V gene: TRBV5-1; J gene: TRBJ2-7; CDR3 length: 15; D gene: NA; CDR3 DNA: TGCGCCAGCAGCTCATACTACTTAGAGGTCTACGAGCAGTACTTC; CDR3 protein: CASSSYYLEVYEQYF
clone size: NA; V gene: TRBV28; J gene: TRBJ1-2; CDR3 length: 16; D gene: NA; CDR3 DNA: TGTGCCAGCAGTTACCGAAGGGGATATGTGGACTATGGCTACACCTTC; CDR3 protein: CASSYRRGYVDYGYTF
clone size: few; V gene: TRBV19; J gene: TRBJ1-1; CDR3 length: 14; D gene: TRBD1; CDR3 DNA: TGTGCCAGTAGCTGGACAGGGGGCGTCACTGAAGCTTTCTTT; CDR3 protein: CASSWTGGVTEAFF
clone size: NA; V gene: TRBV4-1; J gene: TRBJ1-3; CDR3 length: 14; D gene: NA; CDR3 DNA: TGCGCCAGCAGCCCTTACAGCTCTGGAAACACCATATATTTT; CDR3 protein: CASSPYSSGNTIYF
clone size: NA; V gene: TRBV18; J gene: TRBJ1-1; CDR3 length: 14; D gene: TRBD1; CDR3 DNA: TGTGCCAGCTTAGGACAGGGACAGAACACTGAAGCTTTCTTT; CDR3 protein: CASLGQGQNTEAFF
clone size: NA; V gene: TRBV19; J gene: TRBJ2-7; CDR3 length: 14; D gene: NA; CDR3 DNA: TGTGCCAGTAGTATGGCCGGCAGGACGGGGGAGCAGTACTTC; CDR3 protein: CASSMAGRTGEQYF
clone size: NA; V gene: TRBV27; J gene: TRBJ1-2; CDR3 length: 15; D gene: NA; CDR3 DNA: TGTGCCAGCAGCCGCACCCCGACAGCCCTAAGGGGCTACACCTTC; CDR3 protein: CASSRTPTALRGYTF
clone size: NA; V gene: TRBV29-1; J gene: TRBJ2-3; CDR3 length: 13; D gene: NA; CDR3 DNA: TGCAGCGGAGGTCTCAGACGCACAGATACGCAGTATTTT; CDR3 protein: CSGGLRRTDTQYF
clone size: NA; V gene: TRBV28; J gene: TRBJ1-1; CDR3 length: 14; D gene: NA; CDR3 DNA: TGTGCCAGCAGCCCGGACAGAGAGAACACTGAAGCTTTCTTT; CDR3 protein: CASSPDRENTEAFF
clone size: NA; V gene: TRBV7-6; J gene: TRBJ1-3; CDR3 length: 14; D gene: NA; CDR3 DNA: TGTGCCAGCAGCTTAGTTAGCCCTGGAAACACCATATATTTT; CDR3 protein: CASSLVSPGNTIYF
clone size: NA; V gene: TRBV4-1; J gene: TRBJ2-3; CDR3 length: 18; D gene: TRBD2; CDR3 DNA: TGCGCCAGCAGCCAAGATCTTCGTCTAGCGGGGGGGCTAGATACGCAGTATTTT; CDR3 protein: CASSQDLRLAGGLDTQYF